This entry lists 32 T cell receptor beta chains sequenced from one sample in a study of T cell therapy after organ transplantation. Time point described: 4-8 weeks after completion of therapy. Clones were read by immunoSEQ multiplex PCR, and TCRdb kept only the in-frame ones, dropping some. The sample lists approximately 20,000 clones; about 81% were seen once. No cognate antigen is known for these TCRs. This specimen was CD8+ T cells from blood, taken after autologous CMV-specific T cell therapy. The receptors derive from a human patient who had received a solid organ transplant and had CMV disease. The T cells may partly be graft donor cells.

In nucleotides, the CDR3 is TGTGCCAGCAGCGAGGGGGGGACAGGGTCCTACGAGCAGTACTTC. Translated: CASSEGGTGSYEQYF. The chain uses TRBV7-6 and TRBJ2-7; 9 nucleotides align to TRBD1. The CDR3 is 15 residues long. Germline V gives CDR1 SGHVS, CDR2 FNYEAQ. After removal of 5 bases from V and 1 base from J, the junction contained 6 bases not matched to a gene.

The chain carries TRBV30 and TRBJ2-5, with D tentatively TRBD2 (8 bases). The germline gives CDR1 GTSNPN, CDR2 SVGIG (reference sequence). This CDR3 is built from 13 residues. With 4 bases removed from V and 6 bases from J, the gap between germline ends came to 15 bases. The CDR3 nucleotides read TGTGCCTGGACCCGGGAGGGGGCGAAGACCCAGTACTTC. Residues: CAWTREGAKTQYF.

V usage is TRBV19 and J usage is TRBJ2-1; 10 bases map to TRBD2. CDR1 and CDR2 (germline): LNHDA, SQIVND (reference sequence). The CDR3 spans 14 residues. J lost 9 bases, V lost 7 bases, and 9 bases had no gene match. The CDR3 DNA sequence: TGTGCCAGTAAGAGAACTAGCGGGATTAGTGAGCAGTTCTTC. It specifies CASKRTSGISEQFF.

The CDR3 loop reads CASSEGDGTSGTDTQYF. The CDR3 DNA sequence: TGCGCCAGCAGTGAAGGGGATGGGACTAGCGGGACAGATACGCAGTATTTT. The chain joins TRBV10-1 to TRBJ2-3; 12 bases are a match to TRBD2. The V gene's germline CDR1 is WNHNN and CDR2 SYGVQD (reference sequence). This CDR3 comprises 17 residues. The V and J ends lost 3 bases and 3 bases, in that order; junction bases with no gene match: 7.

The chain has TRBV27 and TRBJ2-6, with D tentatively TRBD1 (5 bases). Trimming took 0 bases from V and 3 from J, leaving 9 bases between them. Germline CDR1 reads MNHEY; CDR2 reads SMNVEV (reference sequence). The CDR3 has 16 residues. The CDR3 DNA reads TGTGCCAGCAGTTTATCGTGGGGCTTTGGGGCCAACGTCCTGACTTTC. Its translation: CASSLSWGFGANVLTF.

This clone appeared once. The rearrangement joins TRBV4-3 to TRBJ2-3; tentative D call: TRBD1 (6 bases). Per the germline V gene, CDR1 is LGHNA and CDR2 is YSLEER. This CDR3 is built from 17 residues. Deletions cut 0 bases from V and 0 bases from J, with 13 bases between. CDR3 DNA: TGCGCCAGCAGCCAAGAACCCACAGGGCCTAGCACAGATACGCAGTATTTT. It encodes CASSQEPTGPSTDTQYF.

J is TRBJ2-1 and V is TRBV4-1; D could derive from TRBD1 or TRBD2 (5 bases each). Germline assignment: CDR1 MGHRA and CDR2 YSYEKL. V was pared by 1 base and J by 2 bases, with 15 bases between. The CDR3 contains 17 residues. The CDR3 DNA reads TGCGCCAGCAGCCAAGTCGTCACAGGAGGACCCTACAATGAGCAGTTCTTC. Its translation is CASSQVVTGGPYNEQFF.

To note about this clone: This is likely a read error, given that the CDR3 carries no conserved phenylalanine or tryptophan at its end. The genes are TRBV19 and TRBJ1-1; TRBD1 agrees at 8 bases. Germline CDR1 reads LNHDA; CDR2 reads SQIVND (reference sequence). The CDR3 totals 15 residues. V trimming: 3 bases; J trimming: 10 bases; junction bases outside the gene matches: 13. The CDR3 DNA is TGTGCCAGTAGTATCCAGGGGGCGATGATAGAGGGAGCTTTCCTT. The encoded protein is CASSIQGAMIEGAFL.

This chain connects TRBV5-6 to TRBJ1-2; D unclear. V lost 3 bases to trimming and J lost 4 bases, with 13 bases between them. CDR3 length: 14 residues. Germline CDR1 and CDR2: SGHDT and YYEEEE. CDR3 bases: TGTGCCAGCAGCTGGACCTCCATAATCTATGGCTACACCTTC. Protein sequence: CASSWTSIIYGYTF. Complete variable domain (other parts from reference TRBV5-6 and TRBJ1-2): DAGVTQSPTHLIKTRGQQVTLRCSPKSGHDTVSWYQQALGQGPQFIFQYYEEEERQRGNFPDRFSGHQFPNYSSELNVNALLLGDSALYLCASSWTSIIYGYTFGSGTRLTVV.

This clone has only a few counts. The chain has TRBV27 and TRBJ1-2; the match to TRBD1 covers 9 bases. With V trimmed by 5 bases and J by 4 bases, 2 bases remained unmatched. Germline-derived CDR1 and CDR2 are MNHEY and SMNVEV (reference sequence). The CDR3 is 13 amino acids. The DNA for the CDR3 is TGTGCCAGCAGTCCGACAGGGGGCTATGGCTACACCTTC. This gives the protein CASSPTGGYGYTF.

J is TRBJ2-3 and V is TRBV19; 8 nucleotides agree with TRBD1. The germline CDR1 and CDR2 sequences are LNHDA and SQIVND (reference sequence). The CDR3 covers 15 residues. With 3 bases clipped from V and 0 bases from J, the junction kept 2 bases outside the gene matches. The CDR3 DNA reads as TGTGCCAGTAGTATCGGGGACAGGAGCACAGATACGCAGTATTTT. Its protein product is CASSIGDRSTDTQYF.

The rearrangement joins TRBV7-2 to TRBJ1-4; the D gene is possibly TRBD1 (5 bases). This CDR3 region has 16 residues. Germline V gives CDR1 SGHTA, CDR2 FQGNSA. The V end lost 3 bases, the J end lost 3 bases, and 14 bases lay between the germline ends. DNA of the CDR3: TGTGCCAGCAGCTTTATGGGGGGAGGGGCTAATGAAAAACTGTTTTTT. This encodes CASSFMGGGANEKLFF.

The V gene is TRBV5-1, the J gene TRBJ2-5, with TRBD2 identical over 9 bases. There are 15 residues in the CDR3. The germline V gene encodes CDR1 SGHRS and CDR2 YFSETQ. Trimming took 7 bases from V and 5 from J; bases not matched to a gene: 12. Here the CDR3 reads CASGLGTSRRETQYF. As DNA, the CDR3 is TGCGCCAGCGGACTAGGGACTAGCCGGAGGGAGACCCAGTACTTC. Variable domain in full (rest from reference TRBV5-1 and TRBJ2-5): KAGVTQTPRYLIKTRGQQVTLSCSPISGHRSVSWYQQTPGQGLQFLFEYFSETQRNKGNFPGRFSGRQFSNSRSEMNVSTLELGDSALYLCASGLGTSRRETQYFGPGTRLLVL.

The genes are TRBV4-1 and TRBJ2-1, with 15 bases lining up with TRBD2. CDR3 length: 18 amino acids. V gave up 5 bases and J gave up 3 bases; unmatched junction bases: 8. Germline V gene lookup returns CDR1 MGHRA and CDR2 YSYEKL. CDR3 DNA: TGCGCCAGCAGCGTCGGACTAGCGGGAGGGTTAAACTACAATGAGCAGTTCTTC. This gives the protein CASSVGLAGGLNYNEQFF.

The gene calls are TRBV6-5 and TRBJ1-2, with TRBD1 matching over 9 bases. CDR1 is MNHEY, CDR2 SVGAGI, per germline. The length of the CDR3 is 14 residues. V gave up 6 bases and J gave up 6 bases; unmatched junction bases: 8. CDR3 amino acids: CASSPWTGEDGYTF. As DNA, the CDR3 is TGTGCCAGCAGCCCTTGGACAGGGGAGGATGGCTACACCTTC.

Here the CDR3 DNA reads TGCGCCAGCAGCCAAGGGGACAGAGCAACTAATGAAAAACTGTTTTTT. The encoded protein is CASSQGDRATNEKLFF. This rearrangement joins TRBV4-3 to TRBJ1-4; 7 positions match TRBD1. The CDR3 consists of 16 residues. J was trimmed by 0 bases and V by 1 base; bases with no gene match: 2. The germline CDR1 and CDR2 sequences are LGHNA and YSLEER.

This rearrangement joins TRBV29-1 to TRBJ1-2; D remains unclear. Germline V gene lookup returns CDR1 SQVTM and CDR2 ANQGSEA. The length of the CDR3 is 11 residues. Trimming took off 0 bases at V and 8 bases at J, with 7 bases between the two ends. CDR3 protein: CSVEDSFGYTF. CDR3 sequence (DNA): TGCAGCGTTGAAGACAGCTTCGGCTACACCTTC.

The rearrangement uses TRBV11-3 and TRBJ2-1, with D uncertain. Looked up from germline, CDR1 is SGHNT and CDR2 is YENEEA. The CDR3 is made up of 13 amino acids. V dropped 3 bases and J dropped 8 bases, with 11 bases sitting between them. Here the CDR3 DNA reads TGTGCCAGCAGCTTCTACCTAGTAGATGAGCAGTTCTTC. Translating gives CASSFYLVDEQFF.

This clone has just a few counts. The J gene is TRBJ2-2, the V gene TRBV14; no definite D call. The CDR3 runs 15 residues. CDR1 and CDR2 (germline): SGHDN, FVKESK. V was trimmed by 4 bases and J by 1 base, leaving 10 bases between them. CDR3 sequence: CASSRGPWNTGELFF. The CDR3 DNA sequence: TGTGCCAGCAGCCGTGGGCCGTGGAACACCGGGGAGCTGTTTTTT.

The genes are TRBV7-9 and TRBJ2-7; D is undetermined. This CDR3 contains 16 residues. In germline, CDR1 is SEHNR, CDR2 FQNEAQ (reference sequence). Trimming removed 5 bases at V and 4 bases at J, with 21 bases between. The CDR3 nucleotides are TGTGCCAGCAGCCCTCCCGCCGTCCCCGAGGCGTACGAGCAGTACTTC. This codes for CASSPPAVPEAYEQYF.

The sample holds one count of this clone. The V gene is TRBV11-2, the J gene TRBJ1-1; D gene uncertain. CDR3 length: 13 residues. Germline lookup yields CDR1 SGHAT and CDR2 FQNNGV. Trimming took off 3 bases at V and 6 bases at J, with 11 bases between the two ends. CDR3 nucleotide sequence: TGTGCCAGCAGCTTTCCAGGTGACCCTGAAGCTTTCTTT. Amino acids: CASSFPGDPEAFF.

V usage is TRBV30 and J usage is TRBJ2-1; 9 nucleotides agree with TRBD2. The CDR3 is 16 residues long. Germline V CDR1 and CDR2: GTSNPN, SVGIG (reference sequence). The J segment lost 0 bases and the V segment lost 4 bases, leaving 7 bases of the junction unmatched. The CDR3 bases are TGTGCCTGGAACTTCCTAGCGGGAAGCTCCTACAATGAGCAGTTCTTC. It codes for CAWNFLAGSSYNEQFF.

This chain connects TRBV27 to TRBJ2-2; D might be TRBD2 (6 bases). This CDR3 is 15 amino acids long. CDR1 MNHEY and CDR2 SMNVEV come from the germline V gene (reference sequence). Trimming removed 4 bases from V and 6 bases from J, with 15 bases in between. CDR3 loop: CASSSPLGGAGELFF. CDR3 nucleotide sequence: TGTGCCAGCAGTTCCCCCCTTGGAGGGGCCGGGGAGCTGTTTTTT.

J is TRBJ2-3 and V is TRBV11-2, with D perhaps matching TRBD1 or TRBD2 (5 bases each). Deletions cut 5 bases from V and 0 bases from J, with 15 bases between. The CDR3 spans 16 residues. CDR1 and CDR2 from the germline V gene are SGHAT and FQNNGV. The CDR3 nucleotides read TGTGCCAGCAGCGTAGGGACCGACTCTAGCACAGATACGCAGTATTTT. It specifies CASSVGTDSSTDTQYF.

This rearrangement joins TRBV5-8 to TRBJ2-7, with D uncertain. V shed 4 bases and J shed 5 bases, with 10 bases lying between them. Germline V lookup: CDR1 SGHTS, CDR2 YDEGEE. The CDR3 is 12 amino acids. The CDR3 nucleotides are TGTGCCAGCAGCCGAATGGATAACGAGCAGTACTTC. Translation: CASSRMDNEQYF. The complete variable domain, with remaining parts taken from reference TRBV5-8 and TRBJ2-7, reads EAGVTQSPTHLIKTRGQQATLRCSPISGHTSVYWYQQALGLGLQFLLWYDEGEERNRGNFPPRFSGRQFPNYSSELNVNALELEDSALYLCASSRMDNEQYFGPGTRLTVT.

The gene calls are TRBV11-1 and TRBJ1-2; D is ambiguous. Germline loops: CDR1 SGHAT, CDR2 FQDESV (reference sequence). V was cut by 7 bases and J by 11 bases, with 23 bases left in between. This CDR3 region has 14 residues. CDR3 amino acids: CASTQIHGSPRYTF. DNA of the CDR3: TGTGCCAGCACCCAAATCCATGGCAGCCCACGGTACACCTTC. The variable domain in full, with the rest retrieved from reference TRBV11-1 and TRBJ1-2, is EAEVAQSPRYKITEKSQAVAFWCDPISGHATLYWYRQILGQGPELLVQFQDESVVDDSQLPKDRFSAERLKGVDSTLKIQPAELGDSAMYLCASTQIHGSPRYTFGSGTRLTVV.

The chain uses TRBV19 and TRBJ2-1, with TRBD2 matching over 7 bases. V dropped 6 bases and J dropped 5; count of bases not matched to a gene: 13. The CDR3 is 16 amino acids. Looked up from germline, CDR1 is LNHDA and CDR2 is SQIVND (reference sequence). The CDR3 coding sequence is TGTGCCAGTAGAAAGGGACTACCCCGGGGTAACAATGAGCAGTTCTTC. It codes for CASRKGLPRGNNEQFF.

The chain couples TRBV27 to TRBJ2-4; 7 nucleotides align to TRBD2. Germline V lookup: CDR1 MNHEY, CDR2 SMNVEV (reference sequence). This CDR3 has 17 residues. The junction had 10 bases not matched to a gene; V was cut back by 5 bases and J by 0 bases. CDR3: CASSPSPSGLAKNIQYF. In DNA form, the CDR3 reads TGTGCCAGCAGTCCGAGTCCTAGCGGATTAGCCAAAAACATTCAGTACTTC.

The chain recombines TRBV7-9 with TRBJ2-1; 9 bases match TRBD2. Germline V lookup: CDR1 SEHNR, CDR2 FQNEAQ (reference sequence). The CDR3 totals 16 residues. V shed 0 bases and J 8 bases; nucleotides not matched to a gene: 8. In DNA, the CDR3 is TGTGCCAGCAGCTTAGCGTTGCGGGAGGGCCTCGATGAGCAGTTCTTC. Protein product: CASSLALREGLDEQFF.

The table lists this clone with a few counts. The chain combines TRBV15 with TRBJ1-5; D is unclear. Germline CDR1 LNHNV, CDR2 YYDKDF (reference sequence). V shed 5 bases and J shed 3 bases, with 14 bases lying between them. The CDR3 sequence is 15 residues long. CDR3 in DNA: TGTGCCACCAGCTATCCCAGCGAGTACAATCAGCCCCAGCATTTT. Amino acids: CATSYPSEYNQPQHF. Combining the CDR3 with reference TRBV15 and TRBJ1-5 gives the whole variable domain DAMVIQNPRYQVTQFGKPVTLSCSQTLNHNVMYWYQQKSSQAPKLLFHYYDKDFNNEADTPDNFQSRRPNTSFCFLDIRSPGLGDTAMYLCATSYPSEYNQPQHFGDGTRLSIL.

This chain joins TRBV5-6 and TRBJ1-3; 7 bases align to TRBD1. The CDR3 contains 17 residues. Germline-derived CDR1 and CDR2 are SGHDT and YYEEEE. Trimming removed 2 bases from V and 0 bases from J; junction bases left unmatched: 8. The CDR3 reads CASSLPGQISSGNTIYF. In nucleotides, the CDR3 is TGTGCCAGCAGCTTACCGGGACAGATCAGCTCTGGAAACACCATATATTTT.

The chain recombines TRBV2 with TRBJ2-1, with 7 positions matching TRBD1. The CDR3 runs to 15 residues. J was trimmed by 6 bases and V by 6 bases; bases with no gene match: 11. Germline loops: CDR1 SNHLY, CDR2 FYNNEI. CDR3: CASSEGAGFGNEQFF. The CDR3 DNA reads TGTGCCAGCAGCGAGGGGGCAGGGTTTGGCAATGAGCAGTTCTTC.